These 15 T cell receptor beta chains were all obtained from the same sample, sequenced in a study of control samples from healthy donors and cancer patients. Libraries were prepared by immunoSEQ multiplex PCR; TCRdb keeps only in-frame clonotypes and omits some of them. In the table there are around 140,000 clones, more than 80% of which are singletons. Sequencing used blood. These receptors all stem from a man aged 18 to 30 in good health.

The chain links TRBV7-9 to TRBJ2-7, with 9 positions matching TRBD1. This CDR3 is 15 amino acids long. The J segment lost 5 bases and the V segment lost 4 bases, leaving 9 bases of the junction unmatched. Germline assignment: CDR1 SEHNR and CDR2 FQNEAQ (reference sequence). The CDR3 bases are TGTGCCAGCAGCTCCTTCCCGGACAGGGGCAACGAGCAGTACTTC. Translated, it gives CASSSFPDRGNEQYF. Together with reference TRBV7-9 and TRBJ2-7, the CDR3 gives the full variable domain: DTGVSQNPRHKITKRGQNVTFRCDPISEHNRLYWYRQTLGQGPEFLTYFQNEAQLEKSRLLSDRFSAERPKGSFSTLEIQRTEQGDSAMYLCASSSFPDRGNEQYFGPGTRLTVT.

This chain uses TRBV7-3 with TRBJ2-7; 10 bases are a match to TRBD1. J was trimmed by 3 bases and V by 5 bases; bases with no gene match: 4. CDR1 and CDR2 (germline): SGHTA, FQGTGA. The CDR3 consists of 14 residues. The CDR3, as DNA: TGTGCCAGCAGCCCGAGGACAGGGGGCTACGAGCAGTACTTC. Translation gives CASSPRTGGYEQYF.

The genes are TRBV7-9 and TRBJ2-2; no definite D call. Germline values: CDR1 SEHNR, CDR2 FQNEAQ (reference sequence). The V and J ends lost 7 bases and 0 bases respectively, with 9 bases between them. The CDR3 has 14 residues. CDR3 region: CASNLNANTGELFF. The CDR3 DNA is TGTGCCAGCAACTTGAACGCGAACACCGGGGAGCTGTTTTTT.

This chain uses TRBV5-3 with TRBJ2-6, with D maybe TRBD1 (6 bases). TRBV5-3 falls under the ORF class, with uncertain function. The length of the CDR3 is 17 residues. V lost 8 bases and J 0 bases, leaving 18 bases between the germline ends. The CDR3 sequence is CASPAPGHPSGANVLTF. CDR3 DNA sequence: TGTGCCAGCCCCGCCCCGGGACACCCCTCTGGGGCCAACGTCCTGACTTTC.

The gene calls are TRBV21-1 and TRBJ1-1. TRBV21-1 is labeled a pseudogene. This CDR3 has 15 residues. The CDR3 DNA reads TGTGCCAGCAGCAAATTCGGGAGACAGGACACTGAAGCTTTCTTT. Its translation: CASSKFGRQDTEAFF.

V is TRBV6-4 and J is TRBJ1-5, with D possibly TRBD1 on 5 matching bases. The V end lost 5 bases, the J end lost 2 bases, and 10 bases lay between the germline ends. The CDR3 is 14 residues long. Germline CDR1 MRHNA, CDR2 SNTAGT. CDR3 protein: CASSTRDGNQPQHF. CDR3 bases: TGTGCCAGCAGTACCCGGGACGGCAATCAGCCCCAGCATTTT.

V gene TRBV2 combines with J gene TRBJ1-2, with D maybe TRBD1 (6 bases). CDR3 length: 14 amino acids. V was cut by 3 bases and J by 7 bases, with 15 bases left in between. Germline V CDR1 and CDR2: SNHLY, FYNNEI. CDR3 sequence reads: CASSEVRGATGYTF. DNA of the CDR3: TGTGCCAGCAGTGAGGTCCGGGGGGCAACTGGCTACACCTTC.

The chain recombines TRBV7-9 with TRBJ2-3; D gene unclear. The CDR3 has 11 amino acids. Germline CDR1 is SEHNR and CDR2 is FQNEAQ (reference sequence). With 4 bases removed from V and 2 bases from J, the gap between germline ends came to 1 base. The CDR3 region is CASSSTDTQYF. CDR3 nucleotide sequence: TGTGCCAGCAGCTCCACAGATACGCAGTATTTT.

The CDR3 loop is CATSDFSGEQYF. DNA of the CDR3: TGTGCCACCAGTGATTTCAGTGGCGAGCAGTACTTC. The chain has TRBV24-1 and TRBJ2-7; D gene uncertain. Germline CDR1 KGHDR, CDR2 SFDVKD. Trimming stripped 1 base from V and 6 bases from J, with 6 bases between. This CDR3 region has 12 residues.

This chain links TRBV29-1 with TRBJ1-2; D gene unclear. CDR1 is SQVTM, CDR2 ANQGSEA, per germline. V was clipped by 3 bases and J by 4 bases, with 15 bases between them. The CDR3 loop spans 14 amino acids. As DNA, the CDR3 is TGCAGCGTTGAGAAGGGCAGACTCCTCTATGGCTACACCTTC. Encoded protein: CSVEKGRLLYGYTF.

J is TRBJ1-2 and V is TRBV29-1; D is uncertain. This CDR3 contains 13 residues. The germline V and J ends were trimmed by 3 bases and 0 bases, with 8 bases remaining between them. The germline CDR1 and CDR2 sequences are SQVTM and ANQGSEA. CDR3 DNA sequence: TGCAGCGTTGAGGACGTTGCTAACTATGGCTACACCTTC. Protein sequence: CSVEDVANYGYTF.

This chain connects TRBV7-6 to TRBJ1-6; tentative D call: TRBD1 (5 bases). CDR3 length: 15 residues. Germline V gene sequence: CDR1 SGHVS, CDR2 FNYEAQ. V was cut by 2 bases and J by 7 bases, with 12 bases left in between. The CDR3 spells CASSLSIQGNSPLHF. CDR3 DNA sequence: TGTGCCAGCAGCTTAAGTATTCAGGGAAATTCACCCCTCCACTTT.

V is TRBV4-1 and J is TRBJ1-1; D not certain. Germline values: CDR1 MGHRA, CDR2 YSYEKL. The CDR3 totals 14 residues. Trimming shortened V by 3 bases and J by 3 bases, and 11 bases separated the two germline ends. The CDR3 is CASSQWTGDTEAFF. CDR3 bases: TGCGCCAGCAGCCAGTGGACCGGGGACACTGAAGCTTTCTTT.

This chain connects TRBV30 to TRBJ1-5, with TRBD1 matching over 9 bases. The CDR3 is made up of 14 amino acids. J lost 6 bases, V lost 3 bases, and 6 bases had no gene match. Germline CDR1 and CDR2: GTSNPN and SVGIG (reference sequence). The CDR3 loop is CAWSSGTGSQPQHF. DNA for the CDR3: TGTGCCTGGAGCTCCGGGACAGGGAGTCAGCCCCAGCATTTT.

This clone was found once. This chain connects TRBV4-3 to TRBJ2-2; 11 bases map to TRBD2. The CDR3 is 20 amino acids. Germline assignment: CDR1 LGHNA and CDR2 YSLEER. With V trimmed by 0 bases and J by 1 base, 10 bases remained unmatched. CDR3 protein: CASSQDPASGGRGNTGELFF. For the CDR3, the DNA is TGCGCCAGCAGCCAAGACCCAGCTAGCGGGGGGCGAGGGAACACCGGGGAGCTGTTTTTT.